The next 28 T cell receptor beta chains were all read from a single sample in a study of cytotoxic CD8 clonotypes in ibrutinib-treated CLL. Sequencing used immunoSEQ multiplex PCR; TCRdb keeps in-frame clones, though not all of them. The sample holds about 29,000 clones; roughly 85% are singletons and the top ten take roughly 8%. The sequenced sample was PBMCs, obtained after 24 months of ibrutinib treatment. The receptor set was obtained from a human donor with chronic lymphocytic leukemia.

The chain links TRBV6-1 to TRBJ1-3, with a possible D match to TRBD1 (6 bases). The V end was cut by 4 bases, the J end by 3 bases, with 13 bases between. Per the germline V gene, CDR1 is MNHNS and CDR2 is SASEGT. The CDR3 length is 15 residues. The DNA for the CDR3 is TGTGCCAGCAGTGTATGGGGGGCGAGTGGAAACACCATATATTTT. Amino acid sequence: CASSVWGASGNTIYF.

The CDR3 reads CASGHRGGGELFF. The CDR3, as DNA: TGTGCTAGTGGTCACAGGGGCGGCGGGGAGCTGTTTTTT. This chain links TRBV12-5 with TRBJ2-2, with 7 bases matching TRBD1. Unmatched junction bases numbered 4, after V lost 5 bases and J lost 7 bases. From germline, CDR1 is LGHNT and CDR2 FRNRAP. The CDR3 length is 13 residues. The variable domain in full, with the rest retrieved from reference TRBV12-5 and TRBJ2-2, is DARVTQTPRHKVTEMGQEVTMRCQPILGHNTVFWYRQTMMQGLELLAYFRNRAPLDDSGMPKDRFSAEMPDATLATLKIQPSEPRDSAVYFCASGHRGGGELFFGEGSRLTVL.

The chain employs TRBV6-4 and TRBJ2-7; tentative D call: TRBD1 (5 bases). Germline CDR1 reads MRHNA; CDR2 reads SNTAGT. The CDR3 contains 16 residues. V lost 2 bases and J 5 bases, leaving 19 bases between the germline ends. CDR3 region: CASSDKTGQGMDEQYF. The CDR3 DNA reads TGTGCCAGCAGTGACAAAACGGGCCAGGGAATGGACGAGCAGTACTTC.

CDR3 nucleotide sequence: TGCAGCAAGGACTCCCTGAACACTGAAGCTTTCTTT. Encoded protein: CSKDSLNTEAFF. The V call is TRBV29-1, the J call TRBJ1-1; D is unclear. CDR1 is SQVTM, CDR2 ANQGSEA, per germline. The CDR3 spans 12 residues. With 8 bases removed from V and 0 bases from J, the gap between germline ends came to 10 bases.

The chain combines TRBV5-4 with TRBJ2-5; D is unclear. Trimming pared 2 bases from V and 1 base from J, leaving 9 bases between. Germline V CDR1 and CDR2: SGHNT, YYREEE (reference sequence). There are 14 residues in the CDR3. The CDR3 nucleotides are TGTGCCAGCAGCTTCCCAGGATCCCAAGAGACCCAGTACTTC. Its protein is CASSFPGSQETQYF.

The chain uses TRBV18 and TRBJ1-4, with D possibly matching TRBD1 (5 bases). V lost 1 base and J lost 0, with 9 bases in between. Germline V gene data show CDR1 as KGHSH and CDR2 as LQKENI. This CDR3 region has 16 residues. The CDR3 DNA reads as TGTGCCAGCTCACCACGCCCGGGGCCAACTAATGAAAAACTGTTTTTT. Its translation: CASSPRPGPTNEKLFF. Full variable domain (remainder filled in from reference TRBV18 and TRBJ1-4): NAGVMQNPRHLVRRRGQEARLRCSPMKGHSHVYWYRQLPEEGLKFMVYLQKENIIDESGMPKERFSAEFPKEGPSILRIQQVVRGDSAAYFCASSPRPGPTNEKLFFGSGTQLSVL.

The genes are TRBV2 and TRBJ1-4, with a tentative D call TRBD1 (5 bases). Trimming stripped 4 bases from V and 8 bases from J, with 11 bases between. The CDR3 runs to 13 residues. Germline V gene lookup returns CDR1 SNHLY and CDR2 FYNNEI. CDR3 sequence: CASSGDVKEKLFF. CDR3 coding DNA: TGTGCCAGCAGTGGGGACGTTAAGGAAAAACTGTTTTTT.

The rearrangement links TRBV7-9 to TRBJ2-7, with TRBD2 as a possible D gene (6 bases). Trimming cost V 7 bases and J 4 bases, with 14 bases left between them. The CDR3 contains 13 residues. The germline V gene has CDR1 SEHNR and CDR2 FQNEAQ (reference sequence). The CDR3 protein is CASTSDGGYEQYF. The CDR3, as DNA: TGTGCCAGCACCTCCGACGGGGGTTACGAGCAGTACTTC.

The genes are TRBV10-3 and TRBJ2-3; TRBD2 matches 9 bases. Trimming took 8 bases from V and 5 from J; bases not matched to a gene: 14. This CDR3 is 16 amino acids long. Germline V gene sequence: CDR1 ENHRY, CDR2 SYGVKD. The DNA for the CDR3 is TGTGCCATCCGCAACCCTGGCGGGGGGGCGGTAGATACGCAGTATTTT. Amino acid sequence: CAIRNPGGGAVDTQYF.

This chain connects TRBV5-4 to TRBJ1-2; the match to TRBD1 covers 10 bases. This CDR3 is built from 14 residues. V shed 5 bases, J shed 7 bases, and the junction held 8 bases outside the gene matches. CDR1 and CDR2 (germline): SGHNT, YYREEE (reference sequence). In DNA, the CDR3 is TGTGCCAGCAGTCGCGGGACAGGGGCGCTTGGCTACACCTTC. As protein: CASSRGTGALGYTF. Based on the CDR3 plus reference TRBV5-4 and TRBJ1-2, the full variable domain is ETGVTQSPTHLIKTRGQQVTLRCSSQSGHNTVSWYQQALGQGPQFIFQYYREEENGRGNFPPRFSGLQFPNYSSELNVNALELDDSALYLCASSRGTGALGYTFGSGTRLTVV.

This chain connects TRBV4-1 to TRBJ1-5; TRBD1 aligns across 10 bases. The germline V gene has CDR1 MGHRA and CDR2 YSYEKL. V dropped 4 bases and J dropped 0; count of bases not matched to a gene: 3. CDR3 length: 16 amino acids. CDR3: CASSPGTGVSNQPQHF. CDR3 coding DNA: TGCGCCAGCAGCCCCGGGACAGGGGTTAGCAATCAGCCCCAGCATTTT.

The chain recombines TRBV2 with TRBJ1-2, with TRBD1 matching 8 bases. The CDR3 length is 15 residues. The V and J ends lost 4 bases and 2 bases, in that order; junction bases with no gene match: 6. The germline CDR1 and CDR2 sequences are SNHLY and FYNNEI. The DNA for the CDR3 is TGTGCCAGCAGTGTAGGACAGGGCCTGAACTATGGCTACACCTTC. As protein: CASSVGQGLNYGYTF.

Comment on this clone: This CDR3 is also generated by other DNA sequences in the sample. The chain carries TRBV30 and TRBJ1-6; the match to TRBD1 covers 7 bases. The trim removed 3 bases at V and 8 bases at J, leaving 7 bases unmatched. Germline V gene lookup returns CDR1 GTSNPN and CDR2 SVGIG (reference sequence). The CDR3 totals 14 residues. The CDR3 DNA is TGTGCCTGGAGCTCAAGAGGGGGCGATTCACCCCTCCACTTT. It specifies CAWSSRGGDSPLHF.

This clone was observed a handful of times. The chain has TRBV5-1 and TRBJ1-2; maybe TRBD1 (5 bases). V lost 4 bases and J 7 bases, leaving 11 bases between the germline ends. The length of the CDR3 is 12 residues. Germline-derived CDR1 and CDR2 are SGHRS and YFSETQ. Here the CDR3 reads CASSPGEGGYTF. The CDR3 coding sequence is TGCGCCAGCAGCCCGGGGGAGGGTGGCTACACCTTC. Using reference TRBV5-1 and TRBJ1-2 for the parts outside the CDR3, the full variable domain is KAGVTQTPRYLIKTRGQQVTLSCSPISGHRSVSWYQQTPGQGLQFLFEYFSETQRNKGNFPGRFSGRQFSNSRSEMNVSTLELGDSALYLCASSPGEGGYTFGSGTRLTVV.

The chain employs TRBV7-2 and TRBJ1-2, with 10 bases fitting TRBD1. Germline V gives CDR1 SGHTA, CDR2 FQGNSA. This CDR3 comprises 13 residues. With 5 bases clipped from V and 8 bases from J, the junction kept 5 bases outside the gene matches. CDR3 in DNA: TGTGCCAGCAGCGTGAGACAGGGGGCGGGCTACACCTTC. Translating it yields CASSVRQGAGYTF.

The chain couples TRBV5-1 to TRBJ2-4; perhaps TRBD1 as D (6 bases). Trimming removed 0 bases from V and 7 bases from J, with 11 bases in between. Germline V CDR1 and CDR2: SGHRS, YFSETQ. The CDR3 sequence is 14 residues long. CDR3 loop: CASSLDQGWNIQYF. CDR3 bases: TGCGCCAGCAGCTTGGACCAGGGGTGGAACATTCAGTACTTC. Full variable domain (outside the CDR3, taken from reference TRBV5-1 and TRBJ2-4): KAGVTQTPRYLIKTRGQQVTLSCSPISGHRSVSWYQQTPGQGLQFLFEYFSETQRNKGNFPGRFSGRQFSNSRSEMNVSTLELGDSALYLCASSLDQGWNIQYFGAGTRLSVL.

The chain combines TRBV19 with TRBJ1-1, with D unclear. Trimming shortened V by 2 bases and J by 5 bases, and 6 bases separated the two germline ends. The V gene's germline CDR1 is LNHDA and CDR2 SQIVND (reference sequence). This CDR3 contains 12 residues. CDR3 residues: CASSIRNTEAFF. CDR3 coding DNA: TGTGCCAGTAGTATACGAAATACTGAAGCTTTCTTT.

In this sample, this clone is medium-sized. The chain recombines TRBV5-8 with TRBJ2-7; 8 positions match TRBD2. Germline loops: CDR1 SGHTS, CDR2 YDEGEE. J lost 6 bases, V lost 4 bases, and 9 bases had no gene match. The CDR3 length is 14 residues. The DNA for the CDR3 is TGTGCCAGCAGCCCCGGGAGGGGGTCTCGCGAGCAGTACTTC. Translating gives CASSPGRGSREQYF.

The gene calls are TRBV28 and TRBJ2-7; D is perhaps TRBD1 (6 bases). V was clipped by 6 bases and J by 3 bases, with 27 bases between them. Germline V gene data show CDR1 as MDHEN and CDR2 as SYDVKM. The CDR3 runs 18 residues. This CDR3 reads CASSTWGRQAMNDYEQYF. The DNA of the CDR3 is TGTGCCAGCAGCACCTGGGGGAGACAGGCCATGAATGACTACGAGCAGTACTTC. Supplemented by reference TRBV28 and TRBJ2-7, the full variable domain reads DVKVTQSSRYLVKRTGEKVFLECVQDMDHENMFWYRQDPGLGLRLIYFSYDVKMKEKGDIPEGYSVSREKKERFSLILESASTNQTSMYLCASSTWGRQAMNDYEQYFGPGTRLTVT.

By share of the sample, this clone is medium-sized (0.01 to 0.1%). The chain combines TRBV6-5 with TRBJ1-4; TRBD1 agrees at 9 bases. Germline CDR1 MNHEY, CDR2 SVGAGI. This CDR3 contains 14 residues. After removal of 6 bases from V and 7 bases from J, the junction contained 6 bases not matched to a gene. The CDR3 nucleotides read TGTGCCAGCAGGAGGGGACAGGGCTCTGAAAAACTGTTTTTT. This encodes CASRRGQGSEKLFF.

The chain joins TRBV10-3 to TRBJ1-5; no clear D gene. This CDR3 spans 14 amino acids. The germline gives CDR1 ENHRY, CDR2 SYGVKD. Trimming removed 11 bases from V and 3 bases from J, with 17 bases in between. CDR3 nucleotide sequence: TGTGCCTCCGCCCAGGCGGGGAACAATCAGCCCCAGCATTTT. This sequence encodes CASAQAGNNQPQHF.

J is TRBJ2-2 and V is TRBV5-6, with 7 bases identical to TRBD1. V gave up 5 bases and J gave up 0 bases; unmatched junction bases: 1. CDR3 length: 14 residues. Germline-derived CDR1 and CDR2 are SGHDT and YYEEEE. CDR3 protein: CASRGGSNTGELFF. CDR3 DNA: TGTGCCAGCAGAGGGGGCTCGAACACCGGGGAGCTGTTTTTT.

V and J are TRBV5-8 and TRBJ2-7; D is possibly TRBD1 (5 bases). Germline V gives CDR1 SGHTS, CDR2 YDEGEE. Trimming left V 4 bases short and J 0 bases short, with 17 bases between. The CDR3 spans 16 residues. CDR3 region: CASSPTGAGHSYEQYF. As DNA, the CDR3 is TGTGCCAGCAGCCCCACAGGTGCAGGGCACTCCTACGAGCAGTACTTC.

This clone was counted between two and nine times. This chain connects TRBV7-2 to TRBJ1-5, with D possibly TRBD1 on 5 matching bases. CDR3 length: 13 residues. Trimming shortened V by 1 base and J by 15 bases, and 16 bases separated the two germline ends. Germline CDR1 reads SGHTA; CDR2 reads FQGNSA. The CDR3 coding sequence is TGTGCCAGCAGCTTAGAGCGTCAGCAGGGTATGCATTTT. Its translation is CASSLERQQGMHF.

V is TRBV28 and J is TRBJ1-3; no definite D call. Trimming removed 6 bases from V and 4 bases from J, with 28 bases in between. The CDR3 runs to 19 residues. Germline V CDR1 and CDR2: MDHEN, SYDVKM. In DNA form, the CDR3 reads TGTGCCAGCAGGGGAGCTTTTCAGTCTCTTGTTGGCTCCGGAAACACCATATATTTT. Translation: CASRGAFQSLVGSGNTIYF.

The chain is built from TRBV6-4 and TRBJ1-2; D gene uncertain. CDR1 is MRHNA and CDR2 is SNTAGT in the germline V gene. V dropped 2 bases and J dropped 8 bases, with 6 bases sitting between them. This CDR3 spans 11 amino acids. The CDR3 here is CASSDANGYTF. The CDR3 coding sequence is TGTGCCAGCAGTGACGCCAACGGCTACACCTTC.

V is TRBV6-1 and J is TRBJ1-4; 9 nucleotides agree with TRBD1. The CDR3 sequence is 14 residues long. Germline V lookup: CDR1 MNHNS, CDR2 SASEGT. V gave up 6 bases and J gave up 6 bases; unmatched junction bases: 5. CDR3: CASRRQGVYEKLFF. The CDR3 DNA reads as TGTGCCAGCAGGCGACAGGGGGTATATGAAAAACTGTTTTTT.

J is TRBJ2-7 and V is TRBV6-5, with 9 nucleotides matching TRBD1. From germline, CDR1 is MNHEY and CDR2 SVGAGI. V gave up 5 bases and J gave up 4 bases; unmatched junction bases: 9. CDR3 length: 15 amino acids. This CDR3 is CASSKENRGLYEQYF. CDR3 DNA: TGTGCCAGCAGTAAGGAGAACAGGGGGCTTTACGAGCAGTACTTC.